These T cell receptor beta chains were read from a single sample in a study of blood T cell repertoires in COVID-19. Generated by immunoSEQ multiplex PCR, the TCRdb table keeps only in-frame clones and is missing some. Of 140,000 or so clones in the sample, roughly 80% are singletons; the top ten hold roughly 8.7%. The sequencing sample was made of peripheral blood. Source of these receptors: a man aged 50 to 60 with active or convalescent COVID-19. Both conserved end residues are part of each CDR3. A D gene is named only where the DNA matches it firmly. Size is stated for part of the rows, as once, few or many counts, or as a class when the clone is expanded.

14,TRBV6-6,.,TRBJ1-5,TRBD1,TGTGCCAGCAGTCAGACAGGGAGGAACCAGCCCCAGCATTTT,CASSQTGRNQPQHF
14,TRBV19,.,TRBJ1-5,.,TGTGCCAGTAGTATCACACATAGCAATCAGCCCCAGCATTTT,CASSITHSNQPQHF
17,TRBV7-9,few,TRBJ2-1,.,TGTGCCAGCAGCTTCGGGTTTGAGGGACCGGGACTCAATGAGCAGTTCTTC,CASSFGFEGPGLNEQFF
15,TRBV6-5,.,TRBJ2-3,TRBD2,TGTGCCAGCAGCATGACTAGCGGACCTCCGGATACGCAGTATTTT,CASSMTSGPPDTQYF
15,TRBV9,.,TRBJ2-3,TRBD2,TGTGCCAGCAGTGCCAGCGGGAGGGCCACTGATACGCAGTATTTT,CASSASGRATDTQYF
14,TRBV28,.,TRBJ1-2,TRBD1,TGTGCCAGCAGGACAGGGGGCGGTCACTATGGCTACACCTTC,CASRTGGGHYGYTF
14,TRBV7-8,.,TRBJ1-1,.,TGTGCCAGCAGTAACGGAGCGGGGAACACTGAAGCTTTCTTT,CASSNGAGNTEAFF
15,TRBV19,.,TRBJ1-4,TRBD1,TGTGCCAGTAACACAGGGGATGCAACTAATGAAAAACTGTTTTTT,CASNTGDATNEKLFF
14,TRBV7-2,.,TRBJ1-2,.,TGTGCCAGCAGCTTAGGTACAGGCACCTATGGCTACACCTTC,CASSLGTGTYGYTF
19,TRBV6-2/TRBV6-3,.,TRBJ2-1,TRBD2,TGTGCCAGCAGTTACGACCCCAAGACTAGCGGGAGGGCCTACAATGAGCAGTTCTTC,CASSYDPKTSGRAYNEQFF
14,TRBV11-1,.,TRBJ2-7,.,TGTGCCAGCAGCTCCACCAGGGTTGGCTACGAGCAGTACTTC,CASSSTRVGYEQYF
15,TRBV6-5,.,TRBJ1-5,.,TGTGCCAGCAGTACCCGCCAGGGAAGCAATCAGCCCCAGCATTTT,CASSTRQGSNQPQHF
14,TRBV5-1,.,TRBJ2-1,.,TGCGCCAGCAGCTTGGGACGGGAGTATGATGAGCAGTTCTTC,CASSLGREYDEQFF
16,TRBV5-8,.,TRBJ2-7,.,TGTGCCAGCAGCTCGCTGACAGCAATAACTTACTACGAGCAGTACTTC,CASSSLTAITYYEQYF
14,TRBV28,.,TRBJ2-7,TRBD1,TGTGCCAGCAGTTTGTGGGGACAGGGCAACGAGCAGTACTTC,CASSLWGQGNEQYF
15,TRBV5-4,.,TRBJ1-1,.,TGTGCCAGCAGCCACGGGGGGCCCGGGAACACTGAAGCTTTCTTT,CASSHGGPGNTEAFF
14,TRBV7-8,.,TRBJ2-5,TRBD2,TGTGCCAGCGGCCCCGGGGGCGGGAGGGAGACCCAGTACTTC,CASGPGGGRETQYF
17,TRBV15,.,TRBJ2-2,TRBD2,TGTGCCACCAGCAGAGATCTAAGCGGGAGAGAGACCGGGGAGCTGTTTTTT,CATSRDLSGRETGELFF
12,TRBV10-3,few,TRBJ1-2,TRBD1,TGTGCCATCAGCGAGACAGGGCCCGGCTACACCTTC,CAISETGPGYTF
15,TRBV5-6,once,TRBJ2-7,TRBD2,TGTGCCAGCAGCTTGGGACTAGCGGGAGGCCACGAGCAGTACTTC,CASSLGLAGGHEQYF
13,TRBV9,once,TRBJ1-2,TRBD1,TGTGCCAGCAGCGTCGGACAGGGAGGAGGCTACACCTTC,CASSVGQGGGYTF
16,TRBV7-9,.,TRBJ2-2,TRBD1,TGTGCCAGCAGCTCCATTGGGACAGGGAACACCGGGGAGCTGTTTTTT,CASSSIGTGNTGELFF
15,TRBV5-1,few,TRBJ2-7,TRBD1,TGCGCCAGCAGCGGACAACAGGGGCAAGTCAAAGGGCAGTACTTC,CASSGQQGQVKGQYF
15,TRBV7-3,once,TRBJ2-5,TRBD2,TGTGCCAGCAGCTTCAGCGGGACTAGCGGAGAGACCCAGTACTTC,CASSFSGTSGETQYF
13,TRBV28,.,TRBJ2-5,TRBD2,TGTGCCAGCACTCTCGGGGGGGGAGAGACCCAGTACTTC,CASTLGGGETQYF
11,TRBV6-5,.,TRBJ1-2,.,TGTGCCGCAGGGGCTAACTATGGCTACACCTTC,CAAGANYGYTF
13,TRBV11-3,.,TRBJ1-1,.,TGTGCCAGCAGCTCCCGAGGTTTCGCTGAAGCTTTCTTT,CASSSRGFAEAFF
14,TRBV3-1/TRBV3-2,.,TRBJ1-1,.,TGTGCCAGCAGCCCAACGTCGGTCTGGACTGAAGCTTTCTTT,CASSPTSVWTEAFF
14,TRBV3-1/TRBV3-2,.,TRBJ2-7,TRBD1,TGTGCCAGCAGCCAGGACAGGGGGCACGTCGAGCAGTACTTC,CASSQDRGHVEQYF
17,TRBV9,.,TRBJ2-7,TRBD2,TGTGCCAGCAGCCTTGGCCCCCTAACTAGCGTACCCTACGAGCAGTACTTC,CASSLGPLTSVPYEQYF
13,TRBV19,.,TRBJ1-4,.,TGTGCCAGTACGGGGGGAGATCTTGAAAAACTGTTTTTT,CASTGGDLEKLFF
15,TRBV7-2,.,TRBJ2-1,TRBD1,TGTGCCAGCAGCTCTGACAGGGGTGGCTACAATGAGCAGTTCTTC,CASSSDRGGYNEQFF
15,TRBV14,.,TRBJ1-4,TRBD1,TGTGCCAGCAGTCGCCCTACAGGGGATAATGAAAAACTGTTTTTT,CASSRPTGDNEKLFF
16,TRBV29-1,many,TRBJ2-5,TRBD2,TGCAGCGTTGAAGAAGGGCTAGCGGGAGACCAAGAGACCCAGTACTTC,CSVEEGLAGDQETQYF
13,TRBV7-8,.,TRBJ2-7,.,TGTGCCAGCAGCCTGGACACCCTCTACGAGCAGTACTTC,CASSLDTLYEQYF
16,TRBV11-2,.,TRBJ2-1,TRBD2,TGTGCCAGCAGCCGTAGCGGGAGTCCCCCCTACAATGAGCAGTTCTTC,CASSRSGSPPYNEQFF
21,TRBV4-1,.,TRBJ2-3,.,TGCGCCAGCAGCCAAGTGCCCCCCGCTGGCGGGAAGGGGGCTAGCACAGATACGCAGTATTTT,CASSQVPPAGGKGASTDTQYF
13,TRBV29-1,.,TRBJ2-4,.,TGCAGCGTTGAAGAGAGGGACAAAAACATTCAGTACTTC,CSVEERDKNIQYF
14,TRBV19,.,TRBJ1-1,TRBD1,TGTGCCAGTAGTCAGGGGGTCGTGAACACTGAAGCTTTCTTT,CASSQGVVNTEAFF
13,TRBV18,.,TRBJ2-1,.,TGTGCCAGCTCACCGGCCAGGGAGGTGGGGCAGTTCTTC,CASSPAREVGQFF
14,TRBV18,.,TRBJ1-2,.,TGTGCCAGCTCACCACCTACAGGGAACTATGGCTACACCTTC,CASSPPTGNYGYTF
14,TRBV19,.,TRBJ2-7,TRBD2,TGTGCCAGTAGTGGAGCGGGAGGGACCTACGAGCAGTACTTC,CASSGAGGTYEQYF
12,TRBV27,.,TRBJ1-5,.,TGTGCCAGCAGTCTTCTTAATCAGCCCCAGCATTTT,CASSLLNQPQHF
16,TRBV27,.,TRBJ1-5,.,TGTGCCAGCAGCCCTGCCGCCAGGGGAAGTAGTCAGCCCCAGCATTTT,CASSPAARGSSQPQHF
17,TRBV14,.,TRBJ2-1,TRBD2,TGTGCCAGCAGCCAAGAGCCAGCGGGAGGGTCCTACAATGAGCAGTTCTTC,CASSQEPAGGSYNEQFF
13,TRBV7-2,.,TRBJ2-1,TRBD1,TGTGCCAGCAGCTCGGGGACAGACAATGAGCAGTTCTTC,CASSSGTDNEQFF
15,TRBV28,.,TRBJ2-1,.,TGTGCCAGCAGCCGTAGCGGAAGCTCCTACAATGAGCAGTTCTTC,CASSRSGSSYNEQFF
14,TRBV27,.,TRBJ1-5,.,TGTGCCAGCAGTCAGGGGCGGACGAATCAGCCCCAGCATTTT,CASSQGRTNQPQHF
11,TRBV27,once,TRBJ2-1,.,TGTGCCAGCAGGGTCCCTACTGAGCAGTTCTTC,CASRVPTEQFF
13,TRBV9,.,TRBJ1-6,TRBD1,TGTGCCAGCAGCGCTACAGGGGCTCCACCCCTCCACTTT,CASSATGAPPLHF
13,TRBV29-1,few,TRBJ1-4,.,TGCAGCGTTGCTTGGGGCACTAATGAAAAACTGTTTTTT,CSVAWGTNEKLFF
14,TRBV3-1/TRBV3-2,.,TRBJ1-6,.,TGTGCCAGCAGCCTCGACAGTAGTAATTCACCCCTCCACTTT,CASSLDSSNSPLHF
15,TRBV27,.,TRBJ1-2,.,TGTGCCAGCAGTTTGAATCCGGGGGGCGACTATGGCTACACCTTC,CASSLNPGGDYGYTF
16,TRBV28,few,TRBJ2-3,TRBD2,TGTGCCAGCAGTTCCCGACTAGCGGGATTCACAGATACGCAGTATTTT,CASSSRLAGFTDTQYF
15,TRBV4-2,.,TRBJ1-4,.,TGTGCCAGCAGCCAAGATAACAGGGAAGCAGAAAAACTGTTTTTT,CASSQDNREAEKLFF
12,TRBV6-2/TRBV6-3,.,TRBJ2-5,.,TGTGCCAGCAGTTACAGGGGGAAGACCCAGTACTTC,CASSYRGKTQYF
15,TRBV28,.,TRBJ2-7,TRBD2,TGTGCCAGCAGTCCACAAGCGGGAGATGACTACGAGCAGTACTTC,CASSPQAGDDYEQYF
14,TRBV15,once,TRBJ2-7,.,TGTGCCACCAGCCTGGGACTTGCCTCCTACGAGCAGTACTTC,CATSLGLASYEQYF
12,TRBV12-3/TRBV12-4,.,TRBJ1-6,.,TGTGCCAGCAGTCCCCCCGGTCTCGCCCTCCACTTT,CASSPPGLALHF
14,TRBV13,.,TRBJ2-3,.,TGTGCCAGCAGCTTAGGGCCTATCACAGATACGCAGTATTTT,CASSLGPITDTQYF